The T cell receptor (beta chain) described here comes from a study of T cell repertoires in cytomegalovirus infection. Notes on this clonotype: Its target is not known.

TCRdb re-derived calls from the reads in MiXCR, one entry per CDR3 protein. The data contain 340,000 or so distinct CDR3 sequences, approximately 25% of them singletons. The sequence was collected from a human donor in good health (CMV status not recorded). Some clones in this sample may be carry-over from other donors' samples. The specimen comprised cultured PBMCs, sampled from culture after CMV antigen stimulation.

CDR3: CASRERENSNQPQHF. The CDR3 coding sequence is TGCGCCAGCAGGGAACGAGAGAATAGCAATCAGCCCCAGCATTTT. This chain uses TRBV10-2 with TRBJ1-5; D is unclear. V dropped 6 bases and J dropped 0 bases, with 12 bases sitting between them. The CDR3 is 15 amino acids. CDR1 is WSHSY, CDR2 SAAADI, per germline.